The T cell receptor (beta chain) described here comes from a study of glioma-infiltrating T cells after dendritic cell vaccination. General study results and limits: Survival was not directly related to TCR clonality in these patients.

The assay was immunoSEQ multiplex PCR, and TCRdb's table has in-frame clones only and misses some. This repertoire shows 50,000 to 65,000 clones, more than 70% found once; its top ten account for approximately 9.6%. This CDR3 comprises 15 residues. With V trimmed by 1 base and J by 5 bases, 3 bases remained unmatched. The V gene's germline CDR1 is SGHTA and CDR2 FQGNSA. Of note for this clone: Its target is not known.

Described time point: after dendritic cell vaccination, including at tumor progression/relapse. V usage is TRBV7-2 and J usage is TRBJ2-5; 11 nucleotides line up with TRBD1. The sequence came from a human donor with glioblastoma. This material consisted of blood, taken after dendritic cell vaccination. The CDR3 region has the DNA TGTGCCAGCAGCTTAGGGACAGGGGGCCGGGAGACCCAGTACTTC. Translation: CASSLGTGGRETQYF. Complete variable domain (other parts from reference TRBV7-2 and TRBJ2-5): GAGVSQSPSNKVTEKGKDVELRCDPISGHTALYWYRQSLGQGLEFLIYFQGNSAPDKSGLPSDRFSAERTGGSVSTLTIQRTQQEDSAVYLCASSLGTGGRETQYFGPGTRLLVL.